This T cell receptor beta chain was sequenced during a study of blood T cell repertoires in COVID-19. CDR1 LNHDA and CDR2 SQIVND come from the germline V gene (reference sequence). The CDR3 sequence is 15 residues long. The ends lost 7 bases at V and 4 bases at J; junction bases unmatched: 9. Source study methods: Quantification of nucleated cells was approximated via reference gene primer amplification. Assay: immunoSEQ multiplex PCR; the TCRdb copy retains only in-frame clones and omits some. D and trimming were read from the DNA, whereas the V and J calls and clone size are those reported in that table. This table has fewer than 50,000 clones, around 90% appearing once.

V and J are TRBV19 and TRBJ2-2, with 7 bases aligning to TRBD1. This TCR came from a man aged 50 to 59 with active COVID-19. The sample taken for sequencing was peripheral blood. CDR3 DNA: TGTGCCAGTAACGGCAGGGGGAAGGGCACCGGGGAGCTGTTTTTT. Protein: CASNGRGKGTGELFF.